Described below is a single T cell receptor beta chain sequence and its context. Antigen specificity is unknown. The data are from a study of OX40 agonist ivuxolimab in advanced cancers. The study's findings and limits: Averaging showed that CD8+ T cells had more expanded clones than CD4+ did.

V was shortened by 3 bases and J by 5 bases, with 2 bases between the two germline ends. This CDR3 is 11 amino acids long. CDR1 is MDHEN, CDR2 SYDVKM, per germline. Method: immunoSEQ multiplex PCR; TCRdb's copy keeps in-frame clones and lacks some. This table has tens of thousands of clones, 88% appearing once. Autoimmune disease history or systemic immunosuppression was exclusionary. The sequencing used CD4+ or CD8+ T cells sorted from blood, collected in a trial of the OX40 agonist ivuxolimab. J is TRBJ2-1 and V is TRBV28; D is undetermined. The TCR originated in an adult with an advanced solid tumor such as melanoma, head and neck, liver or kidney cancer. The CDR3, as DNA: TGTGCCAGCAGTTTCAACAATGAGCAGTTCTTC. Translated: CASSFNNEQFF. The whole variable domain, filled in from reference TRBV28 and TRBJ2-1, reads DVKVTQSSRYLVKRTGEKVFLECVQDMDHENMFWYRQDPGLGLRLIYFSYDVKMKEKGDIPEGYSVSREKKERFSLILESASTNQTSMYLCASSFNNEQFFGPGTRLTVL.